This TCR beta chain was identified in a study of blood T cell repertoires in COVID-19. About the study: Sites in the United States, Italy and Spain provided acute and convalescent COVID-19 samples. The analysed material was cDNA or gDNA that came from T cells, B-cell-depleted T cells, or PBMCs.

Patients from Seattle were sampled longitudinally, starting during active infection. As originally analysed: Estimation of nucleated cell counts was performed using reference gene primer amplification. Using immunoSEQ multiplex PCR, the repertoire was profiled, and TCRdb retains in-frame clones only, with some absent. Clone size and V and J calls were adopted from that table, with D and trimming inferred from the DNA. Among around 300,000 clones listed, around 89% were seen once. Trimming removed 9 bases from V and 0 bases from J, with 20 bases in between. Germline values: CDR1 LNHDA, CDR2 SQIVND (reference sequence). The CDR3 covers 16 residues.

The J gene is TRBJ1-1, the V gene TRBV19; possible D gene TRBD1, 6 bases. The clonotype was recovered from a woman aged 40 to 55 with COVID-19, enrolled during active disease. Sequencing input: peripheral blood. The DNA of the CDR3 is TGTGCCAGCTCCCGGGGAGGGGGAGAGCTGAACACTGAAGCTTTCTTT. Residues: CASSRGGGELNTEAFF. Full variable domain (rest looked up from reference TRBV19 and TRBJ1-1): DGGITQSPKYLFRKEGQNVTLSCEQNLNHDAMYWYRQDPGQGLRLIYYSQIVNDFQKGDIAEGYSVSREKKESFPLTVTSAQKNPTAFYLCASSRGGGELNTEAFFGQGTRLTVV.